This T cell receptor (beta chain) was found in a study of T-cell memory formation after mild COVID-19. Study results and caveats: In pre-infection memory, a portion of responding clones appeared, which suggested that cross-reactive memory joined.

The 5'RACE method, run with constant-segment primers, produced TCR alpha and TCR beta cDNA libraries (carrying sample barcodes and UMIs). TCRdb re-called the 5' RACE reads with MiXCR, one entry per CDR3 protein. The table shows roughly 300,000 distinct CDR3 sequences, with around 8% occurring only once. This CDR3 region has 13 residues. Germline CDR1 reads SNHLY; CDR2 reads FYNNEI. The junction had 7 bases not matched to a gene; V was cut back by 9 bases and J by 3 bases. A few counts support this clonotype. The antigen remains undetermined. The TCR comes from a man younger than 35 who had mild COVID-19 (a few samples of this study predate the infection). Cell type and time point are not known. The material sequenced was PBMCs or a T cell subset sorted from them (not recorded which). The V call is TRBV2, the J call TRBJ1-2; 7 bases align to TRBD1. The CDR3 DNA reads as TGTGCCAGACATCGGGGGACAGACTATGGCTACACCTTC. This translates into CARHRGTDYGYTF.